This record looks at one T cell receptor beta chain sequence and its context. Researchers ran the PCR with 60 Vbeta and 13 Jbeta primers. Sequenced by immunoSEQ multiplex PCR; TCRdb stores in-frame clones only, minus some. The sample comprises 120,000 to 150,000 clones, about 80% of which are singletons, and 1% to 1.5% rests with the top ten. V dropped 9 bases and J dropped 0; count of bases not matched to a gene: 6. Per germline, CDR1 LNHDA and CDR2 SQIVND (reference sequence). The CDR3 contains 14 residues. These data originate in a study of cytomegalovirus exposure and HLA in healthy donors. Across the study: Earlier, some 180 million T cells were analyzed, and some 120 million unique TCR beta sequences were found among them.

Sequencing was carried out using PBMCs. The rearrangement joins TRBV19 to TRBJ2-7; 9 nucleotides agree with TRBD1. This receptor was obtained from a male donor in good health and CMV-seropositive. This chain's CDR3 is CASQGTGSSYEQYF. The CDR3 DNA follows: TGTGCCAGCCAAGGGACAGGGTCCTCCTACGAGCAGTACTTC.